This T cell receptor (beta chain) was identified in a study of blood T cell repertoires in COVID-19. About the study: The United States, Italy and Spain supplied acute and convalescent COVID-19 samples. Sample material is recorded as cDNA or gDNA derived from T cells, B-cell-depleted T cells, or PBMCs.

Study processing details: The assay estimated nucleated cells by amplifying reference gene primers. Some clones are missing from TCRdb's copy, which holds only in-frame ones; the method was immunoSEQ multiplex PCR. V and J calls and clone size are those listed in that table; D and trimming were worked out from the DNA. The data show some 250,000 clones, 81% seen once. CDR3 length: 12 residues. The germline V and J ends were trimmed by 6 bases and 0 bases, with 7 bases remaining between them. The germline gives CDR1 SQVTM, CDR2 ANQGSEA. Material for sequencing was peripheral blood. This TCR was sampled from a woman aged 55-69 years with active or convalescent COVID-19. The chain joins TRBV29-1 to TRBJ2-3; D is possibly TRBD2 (5 bases). CDR3 sequence: CSVRTSTDTQYF. The CDR3 coding sequence is TGCAGCGTGCGGACTAGCACAGATACGCAGTATTTT.